The 13 T cell receptor beta chains below were found in one sample sequenced in a study of graft-versus-host responses after intestinal transplantation. TCRdb's table, derived via immunoSEQ multiplex PCR, lists solely in-frame clones and lacks some. This table has 5,200 or so clones, over 70% appearing once. Here the sequenced sample was PBMCs, taken 324 days after intestinal transplant. These receptors all stem from a human patient who received an intestinal transplant, so some T cells may come from the graft donor.

J is TRBJ1-5 and V is TRBV4-3; TRBD1 matches 7 bases. Unmatched junction bases numbered 6, after V lost 1 base and J lost 9 bases. Germline V lookup: CDR1 LGHNA, CDR2 YSLEER. CDR3 size: 14 residues. The CDR3 sequence: CASSQVTGDLPQHF. For the CDR3, the DNA is TGCGCCAGCAGCCAAGTCACAGGGGATCTGCCCCAGCATTTT.

This clone was observed a few times. The junction departs from germline at one end; a sequencing error may be responsible. The chain uses TRBV7-9 and TRBJ1-1; 9 bases fit TRBD1. Germline CDR1 and CDR2: SEHNR and FQNEAQ (reference sequence). The CDR3 extends over 16 amino acids. This CDR3 reads CASSQGTGYTSTEAFF. CDR3 sequence (DNA): TGCGCCAGCAGCCAAGGGACAGGGTACACCTCGACTGAAGCTTTCTTT.

This clone is large in the sample. The V and J genes are TRBV11-3 and TRBJ2-3, with unresolved D. The length of the CDR3 is 10 residues. The germline V and J ends were trimmed by 5 bases and 9 bases, with 6 bases remaining between them. Per the germline V gene, CDR1 is SGHNT and CDR2 is YENEEA. CDR3 coding DNA: TGTGCCAGCAGCCGCGAGACGCAGTATTTT. It translates to CASSRETQYF.

This clone is classed as large. The gene calls are TRBV7-9 and TRBJ2-3; TRBD1 matches at 10 bases. The CDR3 loop spans 15 amino acids. Germline V CDR1 and CDR2: SEHNR, FQNEAQ (reference sequence). After removal of 3 bases from V and 2 bases from J, the junction contained 2 bases not matched to a gene. The DNA of the CDR3 is TGTGCCAGCAGCTTGGGACAGGGGCACACAGATACGCAGTATTTT. Amino acids: CASSLGQGHTDTQYF.

Only a few counts were recorded for this clone. The chain recombines TRBV15 with TRBJ1-4; possibly TRBD1 for D (5 bases). Germline V CDR1 and CDR2: LNHNV, YYDKDF (reference sequence). The CDR3 sequence is 16 residues long. V was clipped by 1 base and J by 2 bases, with 11 bases between them. CDR3 nucleotides: TGTGCCACCAGCAGAGTTACAGGTTTTACTAATGAAAAACTGTTTTTT. Its translation: CATSRVTGFTNEKLFF.

V and J are TRBV6-5 and TRBJ1-2, with TRBD1 matching over 9 bases. Losses at the gene ends were 6 bases for V and 3 bases for J; bases not matched to a gene: 8. The CDR3 sequence is 15 residues long. In germline, CDR1 is MNHEY, CDR2 SVGAGI. The CDR3 region is CASRAGTGPHYGYTF. CDR3 DNA sequence: TGTGCCAGCAGGGCCGGGACAGGGCCCCACTATGGCTACACCTTC.

The chain has TRBV2 and TRBJ2-3; D is possibly TRBD1 or TRBD2 (6 bases each). Germline loops: CDR1 SNHLY, CDR2 FYNNEI. V was pared by 5 bases and J by 6 bases, with 12 bases between. CDR3 length: 13 amino acids. CDR3 coding DNA: TGTGCCAGCAGTAGGCTAGGGGGGGATACGCAGTATTTT. Amino acids: CASSRLGGDTQYF.

This chain joins TRBV2 and TRBJ2-5, with 10 bases identical to TRBD2. Per germline, CDR1 SNHLY and CDR2 FYNNEI. The CDR3 is 15 residues long. The junction had 8 bases not matched to a gene; V was cut back by 5 bases and J by 5 bases. This CDR3 is CASSMPGLARETQYF. DNA of the CDR3: TGTGCCAGCAGTATGCCGGGACTAGCGCGTGAGACCCAGTACTTC.

The sample holds a few counts of this clone. The V and J genes are TRBV6-1 and TRBJ2-7; maybe TRBD1 (6 bases). Germline V CDR1 and CDR2: MNHNS, SASEGT. Between the trimmed V and J ends, which lost 2 bases and 6 bases, there was a span of 17 bases. CDR3 length: 15 residues. The CDR3 protein is CASSEIPAGATEQYF. Written as DNA, the CDR3 is TGTGCCAGCAGTGAAATCCCGGCAGGGGCCACCGAGCAGTACTTC.

The chain employs TRBV9 and TRBJ1-1; no clear D gene. The germline V and J ends were trimmed by 0 bases and 1 base, with 7 bases remaining between them. Germline V CDR1 and CDR2: SGDLS, YYNGEE. CDR3 size: 14 residues. The CDR3 loop is CASSVGVGNTEAFF. The DNA of the CDR3 is TGTGCCAGCAGCGTAGGGGTAGGGAACACTGAAGCTTTCTTT.

The chain combines TRBV27 with TRBJ2-1; D is possibly TRBD2 (6 bases). V was shortened by 5 bases and J by 12 bases, with 17 bases between the two germline ends. In germline, CDR1 is MNHEY, CDR2 SMNVEV (reference sequence). There are 13 residues in the CDR3. The CDR3 region has the DNA TGTGCCAGCAGTCAATGGAAGCCGGAGGGGCAGTTCTTC. Translated, it gives CASSQWKPEGQFF.

This chain joins TRBV6-6 and TRBJ1-2; D unclear. CDR1 is MNHNY and CDR2 is SVGAGI in the germline V gene (reference sequence). The CDR3 has 12 residues. Trimming took 6 bases from V and 3 from J, leaving 8 bases between them. Written as DNA, the CDR3 is TGTGCCAGCAGCGGCGCTGACTATGGCTACACCTTC. It codes for CASSGADYGYTF.

The V and J genes are TRBV7-6 and TRBJ1-4; D remains unclear. V gave up 5 bases and J gave up 1 base, with 5 bases separating them. Germline CDR1 is SGHVS and CDR2 is FNYEAQ. The CDR3 runs to 13 residues. The CDR3, as DNA: TGTGCCAGCAGCATCGGAACTAATGAAAAACTGTTTTTT. It encodes CASSIGTNEKLFF.